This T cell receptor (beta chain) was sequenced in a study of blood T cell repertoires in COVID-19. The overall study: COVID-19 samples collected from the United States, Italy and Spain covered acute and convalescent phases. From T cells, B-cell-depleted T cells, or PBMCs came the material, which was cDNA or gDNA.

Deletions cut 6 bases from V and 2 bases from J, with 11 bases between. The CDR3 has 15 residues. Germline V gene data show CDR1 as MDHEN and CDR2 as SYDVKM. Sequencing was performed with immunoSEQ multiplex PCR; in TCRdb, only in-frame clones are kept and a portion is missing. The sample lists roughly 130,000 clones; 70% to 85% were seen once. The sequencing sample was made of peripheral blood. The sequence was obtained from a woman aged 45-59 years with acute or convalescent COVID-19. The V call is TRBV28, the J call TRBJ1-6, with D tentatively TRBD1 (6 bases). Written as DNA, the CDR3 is TGTGCCAGCAGCCAAACAGGGACCTATAATTCACCCCTCCACTTT. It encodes CASSQTGTYNSPLHF.